These 17 T cell receptor beta chains originate from one sample sequenced in a study of blood T cell repertoires in COVID-19. The data were produced by immunoSEQ multiplex PCR, yet TCRdb's version contains in-frame clones alone and is incomplete. In the table there are around 290,000 clones, 88% of which are singletons. Sequenced sample: PBMCs or T cells enriched from blood (not recorded which). All receptors derive from a woman aged 55-70 years in a cohort exposed to, infected with or recovered from COVID-19 (not recorded which).

The CDR3 is CAWSPVGGYNSPLHF. The CDR3 nucleotides read TGTGCCTGGAGCCCCGTGGGGGGTTATAATTCACCCCTCCACTTT. The J gene is TRBJ1-6, the V gene TRBV30; TRBD1 might be the D (5 bases). Looked up from germline, CDR1 is GTSNPN and CDR2 is SVGIG (reference sequence). The CDR3 contains 15 residues. Trimming took 3 bases from V and 4 from J, leaving 13 bases between them.

The chain has TRBV7-3 and TRBJ2-1, with TRBD2 matching 9 bases. The germline V gene has CDR1 SGHTA and CDR2 FQGTGA. The CDR3 is made up of 16 amino acids. The V segment lost 1 base and the J segment 5 bases; nucleotides outside the gene matches: 6. The CDR3 sequence is CASSLSGLAGDNEQFF. The DNA of the CDR3 is TGTGCCAGCAGCTTAAGCGGGTTAGCGGGAGACAATGAGCAGTTCTTC. The variable domain in full, with the rest retrieved from reference TRBV7-3 and TRBJ2-1, is GAGVSQTPSNKVTEKGKYVELRCDPISGHTALYWYRQSLGQGPEFLIYFQGTGAADDSGLPNDRFFAVRPEGSVSTLKIQRTERGDSAVYLCASSLSGLAGDNEQFFGPGTRLTVL.

DNA of the CDR3: TGTGCCAGCAGCTTACAGGGGGAGGACACTGAAGCTTTCTTT. Its protein product is CASSLQGEDTEAFF. The V gene is TRBV7-9, the J gene TRBJ1-1, with 7 bases matching TRBD1. The ends lost 2 bases at V and 3 bases at J; junction bases unmatched: 3. Per germline, CDR1 SEHNR and CDR2 FQNEAQ (reference sequence). This CDR3 has 14 residues.

This clone was recorded once. The rearrangement joins TRBV3-1 (or the pseudogene TRBV3-2) to TRBJ2-7; D may be TRBD2 (6 bases). The CDR3 has 12 residues. Germline CDR1 is LGHDT and CDR2 is YNNKEL (reference sequence). Trimming stripped 5 bases from V and 4 bases from J, with 9 bases between. This CDR3 is CASSIAEYEQYF. The DNA of the CDR3 is TGTGCCAGCAGCATAGCGGAATACGAGCAGTACTTC.

J is TRBJ2-3 and V is TRBV28; possible D gene TRBD1, 5 bases. The CDR3 runs 12 residues. V lost 5 bases and J 8 bases, leaving 11 bases between the germline ends. Germline values: CDR1 MDHEN, CDR2 SYDVKM. The CDR3 DNA follows: TGTGCCAGCAGTGTCCAGGGCACTACGCAGTATTTT. Protein product: CASSVQGTTQYF.

This clone was picked up one time. V gene TRBV7-6 combines with J gene TRBJ2-7; 8 nucleotides line up with TRBD1. Germline V lookup: CDR1 SGHVS, CDR2 FNYEAQ. The CDR3 is made up of 13 amino acids. V dropped 5 bases and J dropped 3; count of bases not matched to a gene: 3. The CDR3 coding sequence is TGTGCCAGCAGCACGGACAGGGACTACGAGCAGTACTTC. Translated, it gives CASSTDRDYEQYF.

The chain carries TRBV18 and TRBJ2-7, with 7 bases matching TRBD2. The CDR3 runs 14 residues. The germline V gene has CDR1 KGHSH and CDR2 LQKENI. Trimming cost V 5 bases and J 2 bases; bases outside gene matches: 6. CDR3 DNA: TGTGCCAGCTCATCCAGAGCGGGAACCTACGAGCAGTACTTC. Translated, it gives CASSSRAGTYEQYF.

V and J are TRBV9 and TRBJ1-1, with 7 bases aligning to TRBD1. The ends lost 4 bases at V and 6 bases at J; junction bases unmatched: 12. The CDR3 contains 15 residues. Germline values: CDR1 SGDLS, CDR2 YYNGEE. CDR3 in DNA: TGTGCCAGCAGCCCGCGACAGGGTACGATCGCTGAAGCTTTCTTT. Translation: CASSPRQGTIAEAFF.

The gene calls are TRBV10-3 and TRBJ2-2, with unresolved D. Germline CDR1 ENHRY, CDR2 SYGVKD. V lost 3 bases and J 1 base, leaving 9 bases between the germline ends. This CDR3 contains 15 residues. The CDR3 DNA follows: TGTGCCATCAGTGATGAGCGCGTGAACACCGGGGAGCTGTTTTTT. This gives the protein CAISDERVNTGELFF.

The gene calls are TRBV23-1 and TRBJ2-3; 9 bases fit TRBD1. TRBV23-1 is assigned to the ORF class and has an uncertain function. J lost 0 bases, V lost 3 bases, and 7 bases had no gene match. The CDR3 length is 17 residues. CDR3: CASSHRDRVSSTDTQYF. In nucleotides, the CDR3 is TGCGCCAGCAGTCATAGGGACAGGGTATCTAGCACAGATACGCAGTATTTT.

The chain employs TRBV18 and TRBJ1-2; 12 positions match TRBD1. This CDR3 has 17 residues. CDR1 and CDR2 from the germline V gene are KGHSH and LQKENI. Trimming took 1 base from V and 3 from J; bases not matched to a gene: 6. In nucleotides, the CDR3 is TGTGCCAGCTCACCACTGGGACAGGGGGCAGCGTACTATGGCTACACCTTC. This encodes CASSPLGQGAAYYGYTF.

This clone is a singleton in its sample. The chain combines TRBV20-1 with TRBJ2-1; D gene unclear. The CDR3 is 11 residues long. Trimming removed 4 bases at V and 4 bases at J, with 5 bases between. Germline V gives CDR1 DFQATT, CDR2 SNEGSKA (reference sequence). The CDR3 loop is CSATNYNEQFF. The DNA of the CDR3 is TGCAGTGCTACCAATTACAATGAGCAGTTCTTC.

This chain links TRBV7-9 with TRBJ2-1, with 7 positions matching TRBD1. The CDR3 has 18 residues. Germline V gene sequence: CDR1 SEHNR, CDR2 FQNEAQ (reference sequence). The V and J ends lost 0 bases and 3 bases, in that order; junction bases with no gene match: 11. The CDR3, as DNA: TGTGCCAGCAGCTTAGCGCTCAGCCGACAGGGATTCTACAATGAGCAGTTCTTC. Its protein is CASSLALSRQGFYNEQFF.

The chain recombines TRBV3-1 (or the pseudogene TRBV3-2) with TRBJ2-5, with D uncertain. CDR3 length: 13 amino acids. The germline CDR1 and CDR2 sequences are LGHDT and YNNKEL (reference sequence). V lost 3 bases to trimming and J lost 2 bases, with 7 bases between them. CDR3 DNA: TGTGCCAGCAGCCACGTGACACAAGAGACCCAGTACTTC. It translates to CASSHVTQETQYF.

Concerning this clone: The same CDR3 is also encoded by other DNA sequences in this sample. V usage is TRBV6-5 and J usage is TRBJ2-5, with D perhaps matching TRBD1 (6 bases). The V gene lost 0 bases and the J gene lost 4 bases, with 6 bases spanning the gap. The CDR3 is made up of 13 amino acids. The germline CDR1 and CDR2 sequences are MNHEY and SVGAGI. The CDR3 bases are TGTGCCAGCAGTTACTCGACAGGAGAGACCCAGTACTTC. This sequence encodes CASSYSTGETQYF.

The chain uses TRBV18 and TRBJ1-2; the match to TRBD1 covers 7 bases. J lost 3 bases, V lost 8 bases, and 6 bases had no gene match. The CDR3 sequence is 13 residues long. In germline, CDR1 is KGHSH, CDR2 LQKENI. DNA of the CDR3: TGTGCCAGCACTTATGGGACAGACTATGGCTACACCTTC. Translated: CASTYGTDYGYTF. Drawing the rest from reference TRBV18 and TRBJ1-2, the complete variable domain is NAGVMQNPRHLVRRRGQEARLRCSPMKGHSHVYWYRQLPEEGLKFMVYLQKENIIDESGMPKERFSAEFPKEGPSILRIQQVVRGDSAAYFCASTYGTDYGYTFGSGTRLTVV.

The CDR3 protein is CASSPTGTYTF. The CDR3 DNA follows: TGTGCCAGCAGCCCAACAGGGACCTACACCTTC. This rearrangement joins TRBV7-9 to TRBJ1-2; perhaps TRBD1 as D (6 bases). Trimming took off 5 bases at V and 10 bases at J, with 11 bases between the two ends. The CDR3 loop spans 11 amino acids. CDR1 is SEHNR, CDR2 FQNEAQ, per germline (reference sequence).